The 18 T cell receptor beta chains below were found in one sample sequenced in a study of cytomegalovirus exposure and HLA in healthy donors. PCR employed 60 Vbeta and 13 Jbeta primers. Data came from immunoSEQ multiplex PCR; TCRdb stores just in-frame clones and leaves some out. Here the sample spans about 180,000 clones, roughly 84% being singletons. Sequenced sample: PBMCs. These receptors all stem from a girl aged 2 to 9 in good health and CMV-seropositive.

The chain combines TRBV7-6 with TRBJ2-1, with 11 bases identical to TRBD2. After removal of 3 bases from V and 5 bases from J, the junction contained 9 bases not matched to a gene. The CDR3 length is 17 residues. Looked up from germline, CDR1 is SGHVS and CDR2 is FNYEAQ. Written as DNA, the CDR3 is TGTGCCAGCAGCTTTTCTTACCCGGGACTAGCGGACAATGAGCAGTTCTTC. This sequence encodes CASSFSYPGLADNEQFF. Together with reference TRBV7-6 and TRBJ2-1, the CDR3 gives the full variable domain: GAGVSQSPRYKVTKRGQDVALRCDPISGHVSLYWYRQALGQGPEFLTYFNYEAQQDKSGLPNDRFSAERPEGSISTLTIQRTEQRDSAMYRCASSFSYPGLADNEQFFGPGTRLTVL.

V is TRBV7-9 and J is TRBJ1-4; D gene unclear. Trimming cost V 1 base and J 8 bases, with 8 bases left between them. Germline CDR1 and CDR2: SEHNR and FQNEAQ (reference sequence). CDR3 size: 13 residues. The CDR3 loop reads CASSLVLGEKLFF. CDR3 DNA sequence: TGTGCCAGCAGCTTAGTCCTGGGCGAAAAACTGTTTTTT.

The CDR3: CASSQLTSGRSTDTQYF. CDR3 nucleotide sequence: TGTGCCAGCAGCCAACTGACTAGCGGGAGATCCACAGATACGCAGTATTTT. J is TRBJ2-3 and V is TRBV4-2, with TRBD2 identical over 12 bases. Per germline, CDR1 LGHNA and CDR2 YNFKEQ. V dropped 2 bases and J dropped 2; count of bases not matched to a gene: 5. The length of the CDR3 is 17 residues.

This CDR3 reads CASRDWGDQPQHF. CDR3 bases: TGTGCCAGCAGGGACTGGGGAGATCAGCCCCAGCATTTT. The chain is built from TRBV6-1 and TRBJ1-5; D not resolved. Germline V lookup: CDR1 MNHNS, CDR2 SASEGT. This CDR3 comprises 13 residues. The V gene lost 6 bases and the J gene lost 5 bases, with 11 bases spanning the gap.

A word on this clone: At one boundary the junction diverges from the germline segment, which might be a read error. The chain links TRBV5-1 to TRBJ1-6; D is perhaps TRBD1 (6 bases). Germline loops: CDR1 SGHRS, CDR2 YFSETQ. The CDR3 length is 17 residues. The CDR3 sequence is CASRGQGTRAYNPPLHF. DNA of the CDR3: TGCGCCAGCAGAGGGCAGGGGACGCGTGCGTATAATCCACCCCTCCACTTT.

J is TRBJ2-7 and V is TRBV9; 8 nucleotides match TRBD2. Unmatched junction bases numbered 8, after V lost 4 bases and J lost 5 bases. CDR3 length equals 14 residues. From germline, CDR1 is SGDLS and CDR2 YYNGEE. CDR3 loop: CASSPRSGSNEQYF. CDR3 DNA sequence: TGTGCCAGCAGCCCAAGGAGCGGGAGTAACGAGCAGTACTTC.

CDR3 in amino acids: CASSLFYEQFF. DNA of the CDR3: TGTGCCAGCAGCTTATTCTATGAGCAGTTCTTC. The rearrangement uses TRBV13 and TRBJ2-1; D unresolved. V was pared by 2 bases and J by 8 bases, with 4 bases between. CDR3 length: 11 residues. The germline CDR1 and CDR2 sequences are PRHDT and FYEKMQ (reference sequence).

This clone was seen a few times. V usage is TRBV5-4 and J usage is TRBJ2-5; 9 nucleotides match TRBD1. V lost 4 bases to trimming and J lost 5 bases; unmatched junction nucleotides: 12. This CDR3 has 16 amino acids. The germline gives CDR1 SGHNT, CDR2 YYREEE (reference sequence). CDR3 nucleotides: TGTGCCAGCAGCCCGAGGACAGGGGTAGTTTCGGAGACCCAGTACTTC. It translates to CASSPRTGVVSETQYF.

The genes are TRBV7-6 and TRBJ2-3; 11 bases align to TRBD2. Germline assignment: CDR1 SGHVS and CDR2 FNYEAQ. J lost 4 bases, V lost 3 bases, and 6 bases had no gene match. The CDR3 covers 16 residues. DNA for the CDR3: TGTGCCAGCAGCTTTTCTAGCGGGGGGTTCCCAGATACGCAGTATTTT. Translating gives CASSFSSGGFPDTQYF.

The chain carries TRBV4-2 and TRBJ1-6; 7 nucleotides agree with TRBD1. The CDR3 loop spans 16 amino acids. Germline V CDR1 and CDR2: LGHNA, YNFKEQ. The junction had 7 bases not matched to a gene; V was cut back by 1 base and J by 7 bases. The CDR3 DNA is TGTGCCAGCAGCCAAGCCGCGGGACAGAACAATTCACCCCTCCACTTT. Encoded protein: CASSQAAGQNNSPLHF.

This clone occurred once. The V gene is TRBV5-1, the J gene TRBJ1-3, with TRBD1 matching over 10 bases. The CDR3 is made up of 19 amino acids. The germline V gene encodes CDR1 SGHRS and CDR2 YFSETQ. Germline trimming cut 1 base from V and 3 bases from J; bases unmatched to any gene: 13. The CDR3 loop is CASSLSGGQGVLLGNTIYF. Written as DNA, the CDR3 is TGCGCCAGCAGCTTGTCAGGAGGACAGGGGGTCCTGCTTGGAAACACCATATATTTT.

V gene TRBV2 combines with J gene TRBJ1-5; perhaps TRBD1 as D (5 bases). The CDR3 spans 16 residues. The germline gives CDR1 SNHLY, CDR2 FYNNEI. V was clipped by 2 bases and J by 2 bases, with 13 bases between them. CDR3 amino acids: CASSELPGGGNQPQHF. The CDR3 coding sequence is TGTGCCAGCAGTGAATTGCCCGGGGGAGGCAATCAGCCCCAGCATTTT.

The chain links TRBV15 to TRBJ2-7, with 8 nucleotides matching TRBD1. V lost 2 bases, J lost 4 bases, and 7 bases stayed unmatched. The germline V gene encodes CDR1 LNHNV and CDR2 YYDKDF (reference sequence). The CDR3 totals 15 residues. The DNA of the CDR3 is TGTGCCACCAGCAGACCGGGACAGGCTGATTACGAGCAGTACTTC. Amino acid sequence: CATSRPGQADYEQYF.

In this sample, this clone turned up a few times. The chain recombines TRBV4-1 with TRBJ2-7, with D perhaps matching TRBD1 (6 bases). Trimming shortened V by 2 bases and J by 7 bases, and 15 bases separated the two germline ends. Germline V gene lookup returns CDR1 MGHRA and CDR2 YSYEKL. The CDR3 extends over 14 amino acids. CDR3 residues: CASSQWAGAEEQYF. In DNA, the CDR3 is TGCGCCAGCAGCCAATGGGCAGGGGCGGAAGAGCAGTACTTC.

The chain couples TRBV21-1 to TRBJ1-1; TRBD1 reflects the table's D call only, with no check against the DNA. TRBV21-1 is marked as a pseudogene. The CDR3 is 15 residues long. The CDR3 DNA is TGTGCCAGCCTCCGGGACAGGGGGTCGAACACTGAAGCTTTCTTT. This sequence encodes CASLRDRGSNTEAFF.

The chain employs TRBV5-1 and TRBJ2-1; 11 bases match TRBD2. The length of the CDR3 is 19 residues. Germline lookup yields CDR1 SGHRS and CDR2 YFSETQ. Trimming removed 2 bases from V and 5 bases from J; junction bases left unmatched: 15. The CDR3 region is CASSFLRIKLAGVDNEQFF. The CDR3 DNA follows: TGCGCCAGCAGCTTTTTGAGGATTAAACTAGCGGGAGTCGACAATGAGCAGTTCTTC.

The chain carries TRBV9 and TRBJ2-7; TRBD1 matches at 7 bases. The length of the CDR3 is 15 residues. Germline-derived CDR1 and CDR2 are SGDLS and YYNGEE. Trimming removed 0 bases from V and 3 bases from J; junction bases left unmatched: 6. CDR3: CASSVAGQISYEQYF. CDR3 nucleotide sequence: TGTGCCAGCAGCGTAGCGGGACAGATAAGCTACGAGCAGTACTTC.

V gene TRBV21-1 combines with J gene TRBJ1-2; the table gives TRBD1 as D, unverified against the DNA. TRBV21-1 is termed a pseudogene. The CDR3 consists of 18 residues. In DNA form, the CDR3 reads TGTGCCAGCAGCAAAGGGGACAGGGTAGTGAGGCGGGGCTATGGCTACACCTTC. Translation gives CASSKGDRVVRRGYGYTF.